The source of this TCR beta chain is a study of shared clonotypes between healthy human individuals. Study information: CD4 naive and memory got three plates each, CD8 naive two, CD8 memory one.

Generated by immunoSEQ multiplex PCR, the TCRdb table keeps only in-frame clones and is missing some. The profile shows roughly 890,000 clones, over 90% of them singletons. Terminally differentiated effector memory CD45RA+ cells were excluded by CCR7 positive selection of CD45RO-negative cells. The specimen sequenced was naive CD8+ T cells sorted from blood. The source of this sequence is a man aged 25 to 40 in good health.

CDR3 protein: CSVADRNGYTF. The CDR3 nucleotides are TGCAGCGTTGCGGACAGGAATGGCTACACCTTC. The chain links TRBV29-1 to TRBJ1-2; TRBD1 matches 7 bases. The V and J ends lost 4 bases and 6 bases, in that order; junction bases with no gene match: 2. Germline V gene lookup returns CDR1 SQVTM and CDR2 ANQGSEA. The CDR3 loop spans 11 amino acids.